The T cell receptor (beta chain) under discussion was sequenced for a study of identical twins. Study-level findings and limits: Beta clonotypes that were abundant in cord blood contained fewer insertions, a pattern absent from memory repertoires. Shared out-of-frame alpha sequences (those common to twins) showed excess low generation probability.

The V gene lost 3 bases and the J gene lost 8 bases, with 14 bases spanning the gap. The CDR3 is 14 residues long. Germline values: CDR1 LNHDA, CDR2 SQIVND (reference sequence). This clonotype was picked up a small number of times. Its antigen is undetermined. With template switching, a universal primer site was added, and the cDNA carried unique molecular identifiers. In TCRdb, the 5' RACE reads were re-called with MiXCR into one record per CDR3 protein. The sample carries 700,000 to 950,000 distinct CDR3 sequences, 9% to 15% recorded once. The data also belong to a second study, concerning yellow fever vaccine responses in identical twins. From that paper: Twins' vaccine T cell response reportedly seemed partly convergent, partly personalized.

Material: PBMCs. The V gene is TRBV19, the J gene TRBJ2-1, with D perhaps TRBD2 (5 bases). This TCR came from a woman between 18 and 30 years old in good health. CDR3 in amino acids: CASSINFGSDEQFF. CDR3 DNA sequence: TGTGCCAGTAGTATTAATTTTGGTAGCGATGAGCAGTTCTTC.